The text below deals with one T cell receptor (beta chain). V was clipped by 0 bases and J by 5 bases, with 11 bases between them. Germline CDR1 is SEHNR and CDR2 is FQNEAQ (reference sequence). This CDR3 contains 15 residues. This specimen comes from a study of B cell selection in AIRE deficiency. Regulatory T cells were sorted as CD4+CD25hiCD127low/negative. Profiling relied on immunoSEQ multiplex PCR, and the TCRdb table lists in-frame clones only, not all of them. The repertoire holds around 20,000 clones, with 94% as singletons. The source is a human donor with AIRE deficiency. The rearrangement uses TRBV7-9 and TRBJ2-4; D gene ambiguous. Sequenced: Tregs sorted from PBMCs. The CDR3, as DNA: TGTGCCAGCAGCTTAGCTCGGTCAAGGGAAAACATTCAGTACTTC. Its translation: CASSLARSRENIQYF. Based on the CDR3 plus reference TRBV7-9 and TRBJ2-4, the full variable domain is DTGVSQNPRHKITKRGQNVTFRCDPISEHNRLYWYRQTLGQGPEFLTYFQNEAQLEKSRLLSDRFSAERPKGSFSTLEIQRTEQGDSAMYLCASSLARSRENIQYFGAGTRLSVL.